These T cell receptor beta chains were read from a single sample in a study of PD-1 blockade in classical Hodgkin lymphoma. Some clones are missing from TCRdb's copy, which holds only in-frame ones; the method was immunoSEQ multiplex PCR. The repertoire consists of roughly 40,000 clones, with 55% to 75% occurring once and the leading ten covering less than 4%. Material: peripheral blood mononuclear cells (PBMCs), obtained at baseline. The receptors originated from a human donor with classical Hodgkin lymphoma. The CDR3 runs from the conserved cysteine through the conserved F or W. The order of the fields is clone size, J gene, V gene, D gene, CDR3 DNA, CDR3 protein. D genes are given only for firm matches. Clone size appears in some rows only: once, few, many, or a class for an expanded clone.

NA	TRBJ1-5	TRBV19	NA	TGTGCCAGTAGTATAGAGGGGTCCGGTCAGCCCCAGCATTTT	CASSIEGSGQPQHF
NA	TRBJ1-2	TRBV6-1	NA	TGTGCCAGCAGTGGCCTTTGGACGGAGAGTAACTATGGCTACACCTTC	CASSGLWTESNYGYTF
NA	TRBJ1-1	TRBV7-6	NA	TGTGCCAGCAGCTTTGGGGCAGCTTTTGAAGCTTTCTTT	CASSFGAAFEAFF
NA	TRBJ1-2	TRBV29-1	NA	TGCAGCGTTGAAAGGGGTGGCTATGGCTACACCTTC	CSVERGGYGYTF
NA	TRBJ2-7	TRBV9	TRBD2	TGTGCCAGCAGCGTAGCTGACGGGAGGGCCTACGAGCAGTACTTC	CASSVADGRAYEQYF
few	TRBJ1-1	TRBV6-5	NA	TGTGCCAGCAGTTACTCGACCAGCACTGAAGCTTTCTTT	CASSYSTSTEAFF
medium-sized	TRBJ1-1	TRBV2	NA	TGTGCCAGCAGTGAAGAGAGCACAGGGAAAGCTTTCTTT	CASSEESTGKAFF
few	TRBJ1-6	TRBV27	NA	TGTGCCAGCAGCCGTAATAATTCACCCCTCCACTTT	CASSRNNSPLHF
few	TRBJ2-1	TRBV25-1	NA	TGTGCCAGCAGTGAATTCGTCGACAATGAGCAGTTCTTC	CASSEFVDNEQFF
NA	TRBJ2-7	TRBV7-9	NA	TGTGCCAGCAGCCCAGATAGTCAGGAGCAGTACTTC	CASSPDSQEQYF
NA	TRBJ2-7	TRBV5-6	TRBD1	TGTGCCAGCAGCTTCTCCATAAGCAACAGGGGCGCCTACGAGCAGTACTTC	CASSFSISNRGAYEQYF
NA	TRBJ2-7	TRBV18	NA	TGTGCCAGCTCACCACTCTCCCAGGGCTACGAGCAGTACTTC	CASSPLSQGYEQYF
NA	TRBJ1-1	TRBV21-1	NA	TGTGCCAGCAGCAAAGCCGGGGCGGCTTTGGGTGAAGCTTTCTTT	CASSKAGAALGEAFF
NA	TRBJ2-1	TRBV27	NA	TGTGCCAGCAGGGACTCCAGCTCCTACAATGAGCAGTTCTTC	CASRDSSSYNEQFF
NA	TRBJ2-7	TRBV18	NA	TGTGCCAGCTCACCGGCCCAACAGGTTTCATGGTCCTACGAGCAGTACTTC	CASSPAQQVSWSYEQYF
NA	TRBJ1-1	TRBV10-2	TRBD1	TGCGCCAGCAGGGCCGGGACAGGGGGCACTGAAGCTTTCTTT	CASRAGTGGTEAFF